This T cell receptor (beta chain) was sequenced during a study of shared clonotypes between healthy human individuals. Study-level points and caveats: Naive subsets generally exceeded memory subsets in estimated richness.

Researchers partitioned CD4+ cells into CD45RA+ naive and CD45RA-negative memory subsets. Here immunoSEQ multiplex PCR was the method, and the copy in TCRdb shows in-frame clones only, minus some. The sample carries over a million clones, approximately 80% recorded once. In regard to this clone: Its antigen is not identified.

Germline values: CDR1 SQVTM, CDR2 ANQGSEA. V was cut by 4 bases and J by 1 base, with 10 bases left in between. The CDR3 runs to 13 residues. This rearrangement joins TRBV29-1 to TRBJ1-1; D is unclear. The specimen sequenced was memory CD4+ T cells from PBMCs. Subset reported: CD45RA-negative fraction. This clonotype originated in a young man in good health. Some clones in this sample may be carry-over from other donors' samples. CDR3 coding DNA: TGCAGCGTTGGTTACAACTCGAACACTGAAGCTTTCTTT. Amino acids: CSVGYNSNTEAFF.